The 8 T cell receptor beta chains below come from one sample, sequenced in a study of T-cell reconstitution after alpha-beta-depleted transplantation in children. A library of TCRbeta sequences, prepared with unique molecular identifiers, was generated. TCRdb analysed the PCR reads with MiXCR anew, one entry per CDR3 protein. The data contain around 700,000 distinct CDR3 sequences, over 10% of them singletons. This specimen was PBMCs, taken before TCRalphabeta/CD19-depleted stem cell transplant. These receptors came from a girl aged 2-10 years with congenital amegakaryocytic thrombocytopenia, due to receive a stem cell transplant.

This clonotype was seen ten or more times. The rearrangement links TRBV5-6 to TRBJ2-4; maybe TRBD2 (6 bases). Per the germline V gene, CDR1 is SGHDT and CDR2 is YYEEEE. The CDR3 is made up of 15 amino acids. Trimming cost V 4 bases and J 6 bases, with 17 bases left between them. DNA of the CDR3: TGTGCCAGCAGCAAGCACGACACGGGACTAAACATTCAGTACTTC. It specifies CASSKHDTGLNIQYF.

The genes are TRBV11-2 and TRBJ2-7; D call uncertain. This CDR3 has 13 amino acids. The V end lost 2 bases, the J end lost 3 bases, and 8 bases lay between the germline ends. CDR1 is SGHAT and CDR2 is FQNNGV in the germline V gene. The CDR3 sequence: CASSLRLDYEQYF. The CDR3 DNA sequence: TGTGCCAGCAGCTTACGGCTTGACTACGAGCAGTACTTC.

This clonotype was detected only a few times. For the CDR3, the DNA is TGCGCCAGCAGCTTGGGGCCTAGCGGGTACAATGAGCAGTTCTTC. This sequence encodes CASSLGPSGYNEQFF. The rearrangement uses TRBV5-1 and TRBJ2-1; TRBD2 agrees at 8 bases. Trimming cost V 0 bases and J 4 bases; bases outside gene matches: 3. The CDR3 covers 15 residues. Germline V CDR1 and CDR2: SGHRS, YFSETQ.

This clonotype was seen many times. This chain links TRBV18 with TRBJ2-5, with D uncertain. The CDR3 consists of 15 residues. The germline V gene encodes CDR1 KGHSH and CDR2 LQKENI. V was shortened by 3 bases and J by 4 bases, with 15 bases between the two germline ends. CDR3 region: CASSPTPLVRETQYF. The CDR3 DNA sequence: TGTGCCAGCTCACCGACGCCTTTAGTCCGAGAGACCCAGTACTTC.

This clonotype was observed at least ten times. CDR3: CSVDIIGTGELFF. The CDR3, as DNA: TGCAGCGTTGACATAATAGGCACCGGGGAGCTGTTTTTT. The rearrangement joins TRBV29-1 to TRBJ2-2; D is unclear. Trimming left V 3 bases short and J 4 bases short, with 9 bases between. This CDR3 region has 13 residues. The germline CDR1 and CDR2 sequences are SQVTM and ANQGSEA.

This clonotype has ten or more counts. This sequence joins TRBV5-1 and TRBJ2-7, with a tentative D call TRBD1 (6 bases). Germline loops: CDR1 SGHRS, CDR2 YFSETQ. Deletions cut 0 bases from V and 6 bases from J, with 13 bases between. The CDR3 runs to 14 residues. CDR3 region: CASSLAGVLGEQYF. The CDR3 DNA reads TGCGCCAGCAGCTTGGCAGGGGTACTCGGCGAGCAGTACTTC.

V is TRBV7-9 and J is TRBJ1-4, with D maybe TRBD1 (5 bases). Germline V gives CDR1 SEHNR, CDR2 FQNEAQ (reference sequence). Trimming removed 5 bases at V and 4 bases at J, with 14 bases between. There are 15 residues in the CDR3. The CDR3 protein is CASSPSQGGNEKLFF. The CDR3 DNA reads TGTGCCAGCAGCCCGTCCCAGGGAGGTAATGAAAAACTGTTTTTT.

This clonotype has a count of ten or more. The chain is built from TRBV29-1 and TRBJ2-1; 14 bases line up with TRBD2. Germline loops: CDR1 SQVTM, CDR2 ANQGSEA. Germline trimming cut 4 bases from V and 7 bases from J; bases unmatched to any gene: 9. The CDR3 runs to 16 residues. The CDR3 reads CSVVPRTSGRFNEQFF. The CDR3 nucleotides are TGCAGCGTTGTCCCTCGGACTAGCGGGAGGTTTAATGAGCAGTTCTTC.